A selection of T cell receptor beta chains follows, all from one sample in a study of blood T cell repertoires in COVID-19. TCRdb's copy holds only in-frame clones and misses some; the assay was immunoSEQ multiplex PCR. The sample lists approximately 150,000 clones, 84% occurring once. What was sequenced was peripheral blood. These receptors were collected from a man aged 30 to 39 with COVID-19, enrolled during active disease. CDR3s include the opening cysteine and the closing phenylalanine or tryptophan. Each record gives: clone size, J gene, D gene, CDR3 length, V gene, CDR3 protein, CDR3 DNA. A D gene is named only where the DNA matches it firmly. Size is omitted from some rows. Given values are once, few, many or a class for expanded clones.

- TRBJ2-1 - 14 TRBV7-2 CASSLSTAYNEQFF TGTGCCAGCAGCTTAAGTACGGCCTACAATGAGCAGTTCTTC
- TRBJ2-2 TRBD1 15 TRBV5-5 CASSLAGGNTGELFF TGTGCCAGCAGCTTGGCAGGGGGAAACACCGGGGAGCTGTTTTTT
- TRBJ2-1 - 14 TRBV14 CASSQVGAGNEQFF TGTGCCAGCAGCCAAGTGGGGGCTGGGAATGAGCAGTTCTTC
- TRBJ2-1 TRBD2 11 TRBV28 CASSLRLAQFF TGTGCCAGCAGCCTAAGACTAGCGCAGTTCTTC
- TRBJ2-2 TRBD2 17 TRBV4-2 CASSRGLAGLRTGELFF TGTGCCAGCAGCAGGGGACTAGCGGGATTGCGGACCGGGGAGCTGTTTTTT
once TRBJ2-7 - 16 TRBV15 CATSRSLGGASYEQYF TGTGCCACCAGCAGATCGTTAGGGGGGGCCTCCTACGAGCAGTACTTC
few TRBJ1-1 TRBD1 16 TRBV6-5 CASSYQPTGSATEAFF TGTGCCAGCAGTTACCAACCGACAGGGAGCGCCACTGAAGCTTTCTTT
- TRBJ1-5 TRBD1 15 TRBV24-1 CATSEQGASNQPQHF TGTGCCACCAGTGAACAGGGGGCGAGCAATCAGCCCCAGCATTTT
- TRBJ1-4 - 15 TRBV5-1 CASALGAAANEKLFF TGCGCCAGCGCCCTGGGGGCGGCGGCTAATGAAAAACTGTTTTTT
- TRBJ1-1 TRBD1 14 TRBV19 CASTPRGLGTEAFF TGTGCCAGTACCCCTAGGGGGCTGGGGACTGAAGCTTTCTTT
- TRBJ2-7 - 13 TRBV2 CASNRTPEGEQYF TGTGCCAGCAACCGGACCCCCGAGGGCGAGCAGTACTTC
- TRBJ2-3 TRBD1 14 TRBV11-2 CASRPTGGTDTQYF TGTGCCAGCAGACCCACAGGGGGAACAGATACGCAGTATTTT
- TRBJ2-1 TRBD2 13 TRBV10-3 CAISEREGHEQFF TGTGCCATCAGTGAGCGGGAGGGCCATGAGCAGTTCTTC
- TRBJ1-3 TRBD1 16 TRBV6-5 CASSYLGQGAGNTIYF TGTGCCAGCAGTTACTTGGGACAGGGGGCTGGAAACACCATATATTTT
- TRBJ2-7 TRBD2 13 TRBV27 CASSFSGSYEQYF TGTGCCAGCAGTTTTAGCGGGAGCTACGAGCAGTACTTC
- TRBJ2-5 - 16 TRBV18 CASSPIRGRSRETQYF TGTGCCAGCTCACCGATTAGAGGGCGGTCACGAGAGACCCAGTACTTC
- TRBJ2-4 - 14 TRBV13 CASSLGGTKNIQYF TGTGCCAGCAGTCTCGGCGGAACTAAAAACATTCAGTACTTC
- TRBJ1-5 - 15 TRBV19 CASSIAWQNNQPQHF TGTGCCAGTAGTATAGCTTGGCAGAACAATCAGCCCCAGCATTTT
- TRBJ2-7 - 12 TRBV12-3/TRBV12-4 CASTEDRVKQYF TGTGCCAGCACCGAAGATCGGGTCAAGCAGTACTTC
few TRBJ2-7 TRBD1 14 TRBV3-1/TRBV3-2 CASTVGTELYEQYF TGTGCCAGTACTGTAGGGACAGAGCTCTACGAGCAGTACTTC